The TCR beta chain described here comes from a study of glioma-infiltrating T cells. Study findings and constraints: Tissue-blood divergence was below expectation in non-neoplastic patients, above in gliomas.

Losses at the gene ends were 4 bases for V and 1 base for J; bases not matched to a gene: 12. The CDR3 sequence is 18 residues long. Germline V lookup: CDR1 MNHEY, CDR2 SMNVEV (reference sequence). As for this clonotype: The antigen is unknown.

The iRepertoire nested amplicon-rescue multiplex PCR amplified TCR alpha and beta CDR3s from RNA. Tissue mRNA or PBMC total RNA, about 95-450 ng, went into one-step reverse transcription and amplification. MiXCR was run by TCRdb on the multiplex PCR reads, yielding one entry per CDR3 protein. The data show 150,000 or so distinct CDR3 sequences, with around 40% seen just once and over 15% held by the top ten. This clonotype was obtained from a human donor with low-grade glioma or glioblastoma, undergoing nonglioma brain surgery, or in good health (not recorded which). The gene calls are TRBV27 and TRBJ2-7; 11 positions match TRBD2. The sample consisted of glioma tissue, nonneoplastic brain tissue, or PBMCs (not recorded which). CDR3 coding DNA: TGTGCCAGCAGTTACCCGATGCCCGGGACTAGCGGTTCCTACGAGCAGTACTTC. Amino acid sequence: CASSYPMPGTSGSYEQYF.